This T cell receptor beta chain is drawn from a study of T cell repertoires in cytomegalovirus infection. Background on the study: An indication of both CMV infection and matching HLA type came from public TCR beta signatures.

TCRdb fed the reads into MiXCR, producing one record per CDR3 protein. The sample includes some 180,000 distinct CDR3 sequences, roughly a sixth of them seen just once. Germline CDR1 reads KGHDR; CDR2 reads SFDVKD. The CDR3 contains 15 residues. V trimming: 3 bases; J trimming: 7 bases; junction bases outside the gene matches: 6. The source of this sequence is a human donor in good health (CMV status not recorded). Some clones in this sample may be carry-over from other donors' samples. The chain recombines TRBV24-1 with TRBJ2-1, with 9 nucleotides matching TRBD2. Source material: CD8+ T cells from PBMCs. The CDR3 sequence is CATSDTSGGLNEQFF. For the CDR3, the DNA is TGTGCCACCAGTGATACCAGCGGGGGGTTGAATGAGCAGTTCTTC.